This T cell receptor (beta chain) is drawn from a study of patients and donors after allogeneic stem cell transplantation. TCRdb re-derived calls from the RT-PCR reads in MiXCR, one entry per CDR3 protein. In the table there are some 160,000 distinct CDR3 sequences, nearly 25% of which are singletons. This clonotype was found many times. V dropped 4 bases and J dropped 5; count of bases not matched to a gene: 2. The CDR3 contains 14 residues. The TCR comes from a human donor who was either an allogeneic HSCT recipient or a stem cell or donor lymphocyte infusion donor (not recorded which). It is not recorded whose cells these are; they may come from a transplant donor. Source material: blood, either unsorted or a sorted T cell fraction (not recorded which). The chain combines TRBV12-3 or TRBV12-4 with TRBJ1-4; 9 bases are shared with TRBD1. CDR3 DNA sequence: TGTGCCAGCAGTTACAGGGGGCGGAATGAAAAACTGTTTTTT. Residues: CASSYRGRNEKLFF.